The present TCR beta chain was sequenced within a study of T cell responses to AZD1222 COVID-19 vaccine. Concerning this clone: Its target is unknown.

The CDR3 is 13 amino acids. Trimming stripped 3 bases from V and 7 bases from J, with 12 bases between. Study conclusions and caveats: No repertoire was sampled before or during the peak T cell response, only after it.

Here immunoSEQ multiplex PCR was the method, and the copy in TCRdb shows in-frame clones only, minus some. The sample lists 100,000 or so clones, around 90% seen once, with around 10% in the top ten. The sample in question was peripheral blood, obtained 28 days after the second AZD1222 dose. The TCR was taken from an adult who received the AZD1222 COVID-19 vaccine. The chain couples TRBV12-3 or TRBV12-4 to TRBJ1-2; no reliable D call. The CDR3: CASSLTVAGGYTF. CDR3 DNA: TGTGCCAGCAGTTTGACGGTCGCTGGTGGCTACACCTTC.